The 18 T cell receptor beta chains below come from one sample, sequenced in a study of cytomegalovirus exposure and HLA in healthy donors. Primers: 60 Vbeta forward and 13 Jbeta reverse. Profiling relied on immunoSEQ multiplex PCR, and the TCRdb table lists in-frame clones only, not all of them. The table shows 130,000 or so clones, with approximately 76% occurring only once. What was sequenced was PBMCs. The source is a man aged 35 to 55 in good health and CMV-seronegative.

The chain has TRBV7-8 and TRBJ2-7; tentative D call: TRBD2 (6 bases). Germline CDR1 reads SGHVS; CDR2 reads FQNEAQ. Trimming removed 5 bases at V and 2 bases at J, with 13 bases between. This CDR3 region has 14 residues. The DNA for the CDR3 is TGTGCCAGCAGCCCCGGGACTCTTACCTACGAGCAGTACTTC. The encoded protein is CASSPGTLTYEQYF.

The J gene is TRBJ2-7, the V gene TRBV28, with D tentatively TRBD2 (6 bases). V lost 3 bases and J 5 bases, leaving 8 bases between the germline ends. CDR1 and CDR2 (germline): MDHEN, SYDVKM. The CDR3 loop spans 12 amino acids. The CDR3 protein is CASSFGGNEQYF. As DNA, the CDR3 is TGTGCCAGCAGTTTTGGAGGGAACGAGCAGTACTTC.

The gene calls are TRBV6-4 and TRBJ2-1; 9 bases line up with TRBD2. The germline V gene has CDR1 MRHNA and CDR2 SNTAGT. The CDR3 loop spans 15 amino acids. With V trimmed by 5 bases and J by 8 bases, 10 bases remained unmatched. CDR3 sequence (DNA): TGTGCCAGCAGTCCTAGCGGGACGGACGGCGATGAGCAGTTCTTC. It codes for CASSPSGTDGDEQFF.

The rearrangement links TRBV12-5 to TRBJ2-1; TRBD2 aligns across 7 bases. The CDR3 length is 17 residues. Germline CDR1 is LGHNT and CDR2 is FRNRAP. Unmatched junction bases numbered 8, after V lost 3 bases and J lost 0 bases. In nucleotides, the CDR3 is TGTGCTAGTGGTTTAAGCGCCGCTAGCGGCTCCTACAATGAGCAGTTCTTC. This gives the protein CASGLSAASGSYNEQFF.

In this sample, this clone turned up a few times. The chain employs TRBV7-9 and TRBJ1-5; no reliable D call. V lost 1 base and J lost 5, with 6 bases in between. The CDR3 covers 13 residues. CDR1 is SEHNR and CDR2 is FQNEAQ in the germline V gene (reference sequence). The CDR3 loop is CASSLGSDQPQHF. CDR3 nucleotide sequence: TGTGCCAGCAGCTTAGGGTCGGATCAGCCCCAGCATTTT.

J is TRBJ2-1 and V is TRBV5-1; D might be TRBD1 (6 bases). Germline V CDR1 and CDR2: SGHRS, YFSETQ. This CDR3 has 15 amino acids. V dropped 6 bases and J dropped 5 bases, with 18 bases sitting between them. The CDR3: CASTSQQGWNNEQFF. DNA for the CDR3: TGCGCCAGCACTTCACAACAGGGATGGAACAATGAGCAGTTCTTC.

V and J are TRBV19 and TRBJ2-5; TRBD2 matches at 13 bases. CDR1 and CDR2 (germline): LNHDA, SQIVND (reference sequence). The CDR3 consists of 18 residues. Losses at the gene ends were 4 bases for V and 3 bases for J; bases not matched to a gene: 11. CDR3 DNA: TGTGCCAGTAGTAGAAGGACTAGCGGGGGCCCTAGGGAAGAGACCCAGTACTTC. Its translation: CASSRRTSGGPREETQYF.

J is TRBJ1-5 and V is TRBV5-4; the D gene is possibly TRBD1 (6 bases). Germline assignment: CDR1 SGHNT and CDR2 YYREEE (reference sequence). V was pared by 2 bases and J by 3 bases, with 12 bases between. The CDR3 extends over 15 amino acids. As DNA, the CDR3 is TGTGCCAGCAGCTTCGACAGGCCCCACAATCAGCCCCAGCATTTT. Translated, it gives CASSFDRPHNQPQHF.

This chain uses TRBV11-2 with TRBJ2-7; the match to TRBD1 covers 7 bases. Germline CDR1 and CDR2: SGHAT and FQNNGV. The CDR3 extends over 15 amino acids. Trimming cost V 0 bases and J 2 bases; bases outside gene matches: 4. CDR3 residues: CASSLDPTGAYEQYF. The CDR3 region has the DNA TGTGCCAGCAGCTTAGATCCCACAGGGGCCTACGAGCAGTACTTC.

V gene TRBV6-5 combines with J gene TRBJ1-2, with TRBD1 identical over 7 bases. The ends lost 6 bases at V and 2 bases at J; junction bases unmatched: 9. The CDR3 sequence is 15 residues long. CDR1 is MNHEY, CDR2 SVGAGI, per germline. The CDR3, as DNA: TGTGCCAGCAGCCACTGGACACAGGGGAACTATGGCTACACCTTC. Its protein is CASSHWTQGNYGYTF.

J is TRBJ1-6 and V is TRBV15; 8 bases are shared with TRBD1. The germline CDR1 and CDR2 sequences are LNHNV and YYDKDF (reference sequence). The CDR3 length is 16 residues. With V trimmed by 0 bases and J by 7 bases, 5 bases remained unmatched. In DNA, the CDR3 is TGTGCCACCAGCAGAGACCGACAGGGGAGGAATTCACCCCTCCACTTT. Translation: CATSRDRQGRNSPLHF.

The CDR3 is CASSSGTAPNNEQFF. CDR3 nucleotide sequence: TGTGCCAGCAGCTCCGGGACTGCACCGAACAATGAGCAGTTCTTC. The V call is TRBV7-9, the J call TRBJ2-1; tentatively, D is TRBD2 (6 bases). There are 15 residues in the CDR3. The germline V gene has CDR1 SEHNR and CDR2 FQNEAQ (reference sequence). Trimming stripped 4 bases from V and 5 bases from J, with 15 bases between. Variable domain in full (rest from reference TRBV7-9 and TRBJ2-1): DTGVSQNPRHKITKRGQNVTFRCDPISEHNRLYWYRQTLGQGPEFLTYFQNEAQLEKSRLLSDRFSAERPKGSFSTLEIQRTEQGDSAMYLCASSSGTAPNNEQFFGPGTRLTVL.

The V and J genes are TRBV5-6 and TRBJ1-2, with a weak D call TRBD1 (6 bases). Germline assignment: CDR1 SGHDT and CDR2 YYEEEE. V lost 4 bases and J 4 bases, leaving 14 bases between the germline ends. The CDR3 is 14 amino acids. DNA of the CDR3: TGTGCCAGCAGCCGGGCAGGGGAAGCCTATGGCTACACCTTC. Amino acid sequence: CASSRAGEAYGYTF.

The V gene is TRBV6-1, the J gene TRBJ2-3, with a weak D call TRBD2 (5 bases). The V and J ends lost 4 bases and 5 bases respectively, with 13 bases between them. The germline V gene encodes CDR1 MNHNS and CDR2 SASEGT. The CDR3 totals 14 residues. CDR3 nucleotides: TGTGCCAGCAGTGCCACTTGGGAGCGAGATACGCAGTATTTT. Amino acids: CASSATWERDTQYF.

This clone was found a few times. The gene calls are TRBV6-5 and TRBJ1-3; D uncertain. Deletions cut 5 bases from V and 5 bases from J, with 7 bases between. The CDR3 totals 12 residues. CDR1 and CDR2 from the germline V gene are MNHEY and SVGAGI. The CDR3 sequence is CASSELRNTIYF. CDR3 nucleotides: TGTGCCAGCAGTGAACTTAGAAACACCATATATTTT.

CDR3 nucleotides: TGTGCCAGTAGTACGATGACAGGGGGCAGACTGAACGAGCAGTACTTC. Its translation: CASSTMTGGRLNEQYF. This rearrangement joins TRBV19 to TRBJ2-7; TRBD1 matches 10 bases. V shed 4 bases, J shed 5 bases, and the junction held 11 bases outside the gene matches. The CDR3 length is 16 residues. Germline loops: CDR1 LNHDA, CDR2 SQIVND (reference sequence).

This chain links TRBV5-4 with TRBJ2-3, with 10 bases identical to TRBD2. The CDR3 is made up of 15 amino acids. V was pared by 4 bases and J by 2 bases, with 4 bases of the junction left unmatched. CDR1 SGHNT and CDR2 YYREEE come from the germline V gene (reference sequence). CDR3 coding DNA: TGTGCCAGCAGCCGGACTAGCGGCCCCACAGATACGCAGTATTTT. Protein product: CASSRTSGPTDTQYF.

The chain has TRBV29-1 and TRBJ1-1; the match to TRBD1 covers 8 bases. J was trimmed by 5 bases and V by 4 bases; bases with no gene match: 6. From germline, CDR1 is SQVTM and CDR2 ANQGSEA. The CDR3 is made up of 13 amino acids. CDR3 in amino acids: CSVGDRRWTEAFF. DNA of the CDR3: TGCAGCGTTGGGGACAGGCGGTGGACTGAAGCTTTCTTT.